The 32 T cell receptor beta chains presented below share a single source sample, sequenced in a study of blood T cell repertoires in COVID-19. Generated by immunoSEQ multiplex PCR, the TCRdb table keeps only in-frame clones and is missing some. This sample yields about 280,000 clones, of which roughly nine tenths are seen a single time; approximately 6% belongs to the top ten. Sequencing input: PBMCs or T cells enriched from blood (not recorded which). The receptor set was obtained from a woman in her thirties or forties who had recovered from COVID-19.

CDR3 amino acids: CASSPSLAVTYNEQFF. Here the CDR3 DNA reads TGTGCCAGTAGTCCCTCTCTCGCGGTCACCTACAATGAGCAGTTCTTC. The chain combines TRBV19 with TRBJ2-1, with D unresolved. CDR1 and CDR2 (germline): LNHDA, SQIVND (reference sequence). Trimming took 5 bases from V and 2 from J, leaving 16 bases between them. This CDR3 is built from 16 residues.

The chain uses TRBV15 and TRBJ2-7; the match to TRBD2 covers 14 bases. The J segment lost 0 bases and the V segment lost 3 bases, leaving 4 bases of the junction unmatched. The CDR3 contains 17 residues. CDR1 is LNHNV and CDR2 is YYDKDF in the germline V gene (reference sequence). CDR3 sequence: CATSRRLAGGISYEQYF. In DNA, the CDR3 is TGTGCCACCAGCAGGAGACTAGCGGGAGGGATCTCCTACGAGCAGTACTTC.

Only one count was recorded for this clone. The chain carries TRBV7-2 and TRBJ2-3; 7 bases fit TRBD2. The CDR3 length is 18 residues. The germline V gene has CDR1 SGHTA and CDR2 FQGNSA. Trimming took 1 base from V and 6 from J; bases not matched to a gene: 16. The CDR3 sequence is CASSLDWAGAGIGDTQYF. The CDR3 region has the DNA TGTGCCAGCAGCTTAGATTGGGCGGGAGCCGGGATTGGGGATACGCAGTATTTT.

In its sample, this clone was seen a few times. The chain carries TRBV5-1 and TRBJ1-2; no definite D call. The ends were cut back, 4 bases at V and 3 bases at J, with 19 bases in the middle. The CDR3 has 16 amino acids. CDR1 SGHRS and CDR2 YFSETQ come from the germline V gene. The CDR3 bases are TGCGCCAGCAGCGCAAACCCTGGGCCCAGCTACTATGGCTACACCTTC. Translated, it gives CASSANPGPSYYGYTF.

The chain couples TRBV5-5 to TRBJ2-5; D unclear. The germline V and J ends were trimmed by 4 bases and 1 base, with 14 bases remaining between them. From germline, CDR1 is SGHKS and CDR2 YYEKEE (reference sequence). CDR3 size: 15 residues. The CDR3 DNA reads TGTGCCAGCAGCCGAGCGCCCATTACCCAAGAGACCCAGTACTTC. It is translated as CASSRAPITQETQYF.

The rearrangement joins TRBV7-9 to TRBJ2-4; no clear D gene. Germline lookup yields CDR1 SEHNR and CDR2 FQNEAQ (reference sequence). Between the trimmed V and J ends, which lost 7 bases and 0 bases, there was a span of 7 bases. The CDR3 has 13 amino acids. The chain's CDR3 is CASIPLAKNIQYF. The CDR3 region has the DNA TGTGCCAGCATCCCTTTAGCCAAAAACATTCAGTACTTC.

This clone was picked up one time. V gene TRBV5-1 combines with J gene TRBJ1-2, with D possibly TRBD1 on 6 matching bases. Germline-derived CDR1 and CDR2 are SGHRS and YFSETQ. The germline V and J ends were trimmed by 4 bases and 2 bases, with 18 bases remaining between them. The CDR3 covers 16 residues. CDR3 residues: CASSTPGTGLNYGYTF. The CDR3 DNA reads as TGCGCCAGCAGCACCCCGGGAACAGGGCTGAACTATGGCTACACCTTC. Based on the CDR3 plus reference TRBV5-1 and TRBJ1-2, the full variable domain is KAGVTQTPRYLIKTRGQQVTLSCSPISGHRSVSWYQQTPGQGLQFLFEYFSETQRNKGNFPGRFSGRQFSNSRSEMNVSTLELGDSALYLCASSTPGTGLNYGYTFGSGTRLTVV.

This sequence joins TRBV5-4 and TRBJ1-2; D perhaps matches TRBD1 (6 bases). This CDR3 is built from 13 residues. V lost 4 bases and J lost 8, with 15 bases in between. Germline CDR1 reads SGHNT; CDR2 reads YYREEE (reference sequence). The CDR3 DNA follows: TGTGCCAGCAGCCCTTCACAGGGTAGGGGCTACACCTTC. This gives the protein CASSPSQGRGYTF.

Comments on this clone: Other DNA sequences in the sample encode the same CDR3. This chain joins TRBV9 and TRBJ1-1; D might be TRBD1 (5 bases). Germline lookup yields CDR1 SGDLS and CDR2 YYNGEE. Trimming stripped 0 bases from V and 0 bases from J, with 9 bases between. The CDR3 totals 15 residues. The CDR3 DNA is TGTGCCAGCAGCGTAGGGGGCAGATTGAACACTGAAGCTTTCTTT. It encodes CASSVGGRLNTEAFF.

The chain combines TRBV29-1 with TRBJ1-4; D is uncertain. The CDR3 is made up of 15 amino acids. In germline, CDR1 is SQVTM, CDR2 ANQGSEA. The ends were cut back, 0 bases at V and 6 bases at J, with 14 bases in the middle. CDR3 loop: CSVEDRSSLDEKLFF. CDR3 bases: TGCAGCGTTGAAGATCGAAGCTCGTTGGATGAAAAACTGTTTTTT.

The V gene is TRBV19, the J gene TRBJ1-3; the D gene is possibly TRBD1 (6 bases). Trimming took 8 bases from V and 0 from J, leaving 14 bases between them. Germline loops: CDR1 LNHDA, CDR2 SQIVND (reference sequence). CDR3 size: 15 residues. CDR3 coding DNA: TGTGCCAGTGGCGGACAGACCTTCTCTGGAAACACCATATATTTT. Translation gives CASGGQTFSGNTIYF.

This clone was seen just once. This chain uses TRBV18 with TRBJ2-7, with D possibly TRBD1 on 6 matching bases. The CDR3 is 17 residues long. V lost 0 bases, J lost 5 bases, and 20 bases lay in between. Germline CDR1 reads KGHSH; CDR2 reads LQKENI. CDR3 bases: TGTGCCAGCTCACCACCGTGGAGTACACAGGGAGCGGACGAGCAGTACTTC. It translates to CASSPPWSTQGADEQYF.

The rearrangement joins TRBV7-2 to TRBJ2-1; 11 bases line up with TRBD2. There are 16 residues in the CDR3. V lost 3 bases, J lost 12 bases, and 13 bases stayed unmatched. Germline values: CDR1 SGHTA, CDR2 FQGNSA. CDR3 in amino acids: CASSLTSGTLRPGQFF. Here the CDR3 DNA reads TGTGCCAGCAGCTTGACTAGCGGGACCCTACGCCCCGGGCAGTTCTTC.

This rearrangement joins TRBV7-6 to TRBJ2-1; no firm D call. Germline CDR1 is SGHVS and CDR2 is FNYEAQ. The CDR3 runs to 13 residues. Trimming left V 8 bases short and J 4 bases short, with 12 bases between. The CDR3 coding sequence is TGTGCCAGCGGCTATCAAACTTACAATGAGCAGTTCTTC. It encodes CASGYQTYNEQFF.

The rearrangement links TRBV7-2 to TRBJ1-3; 11 bases agree with TRBD1. The CDR3 contains 15 residues. V was pared by 8 bases and J by 4 bases, with 7 bases of the junction left unmatched. Germline V gene lookup returns CDR1 SGHTA and CDR2 FQGNSA. The CDR3 region has the DNA TGTGCCAGCGCCCTGGACAGGGGGCCCGGAAACACCATATATTTT. This gives the protein CASALDRGPGNTIYF. Full variable domain (rest looked up from reference TRBV7-2 and TRBJ1-3): GAGVSQSPSNKVTEKGKDVELRCDPISGHTALYWYRQSLGQGLEFLIYFQGNSAPDKSGLPSDRFSAERTGGSVSTLTIQRTQQEDSAVYLCASALDRGPGNTIYFGEGSWLTVV.

DNA for the CDR3: TGTGCCAGCAGCATACAGGAGCCGTATCAGCCCCAGCATTTT. As protein: CASSIQEPYQPQHF. The chain couples TRBV28 to TRBJ1-5; weak D call: TRBD1 (5 bases). From germline, CDR1 is MDHEN and CDR2 SYDVKM. Trimming removed 6 bases from V and 5 bases from J, with 14 bases in between. The CDR3 runs to 14 residues.

The J gene is TRBJ2-5, the V gene TRBV7-3; 9 bases align to TRBD2. Germline V gene lookup returns CDR1 SGHTA and CDR2 FQGTGA. Trimming took 2 bases from V and 5 from J; bases not matched to a gene: 3. This CDR3 has 14 amino acids. DNA of the CDR3: TGTGCCAGCAGCTTATCGGCGGGAGGGGAGACCCAGTACTTC. This translates into CASSLSAGGETQYF.

This clone is a singleton in its sample. The chain carries TRBV28 and TRBJ2-1, with a possible D match to TRBD2 (6 bases). The CDR3 is 16 amino acids. CDR1 and CDR2 (germline): MDHEN, SYDVKM. V gave up 7 bases and J gave up 0 bases, with 16 bases separating them. The CDR3 spells CASNFFSGSSYNEQFF. The CDR3, as DNA: TGTGCCAGCAATTTCTTTAGCGGAAGCTCCTACAATGAGCAGTTCTTC. Based on the CDR3 plus reference TRBV28 and TRBJ2-1, the full variable domain is DVKVTQSSRYLVKRTGEKVFLECVQDMDHENMFWYRQDPGLGLRLIYFSYDVKMKEKGDIPEGYSVSREKKERFSLILESASTNQTSMYLCASNFFSGSSYNEQFFGPGTRLTVL.

As DNA, the CDR3 is TGTGCCAGCAGCTTAGTGTTGAGGGACAGGGAGTACAATGAGCAGTTCTTC. Encoded protein: CASSLVLRDREYNEQFF. The chain joins TRBV11-3 to TRBJ2-1; 9 bases agree with TRBD1. Germline values: CDR1 SGHNT, CDR2 YENEEA. V gave up 1 base and J gave up 4 bases; unmatched junction bases: 8. The CDR3 totals 17 residues. Supplemented by reference TRBV11-3 and TRBJ2-1, the full variable domain reads EAGVVQSPRYKIIEKKQPVAFWCNPISGHNTLYWYLQNLGQGPELLIRYENEEAVDDSQLPKDRFSAERLKGVDSTLKIQPAELGDSAVYLCASSLVLRDREYNEQFFGPGTRLTVL.

This clone has only a few counts. The chain joins TRBV7-2 to TRBJ1-2, with 11 nucleotides matching TRBD1. This CDR3 comprises 13 residues. Germline V lookup: CDR1 SGHTA, CDR2 FQGNSA. The trim removed 5 bases at V and 8 bases at J, leaving 4 bases unmatched. The CDR3 region has the DNA TGTGCCAGCAGCCCGGACAGGGGGCAGGGCTACACCTTC. Translation: CASSPDRGQGYTF.

The chain uses TRBV2 and TRBJ2-1; D is possibly TRBD2 (6 bases). The CDR3 has 14 residues. V lost 6 bases and J 8 bases, leaving 17 bases between the germline ends. Germline CDR1 reads SNHLY; CDR2 reads FYNNEI. The CDR3 here is CASRRWGEGDEQFF. CDR3 nucleotides: TGTGCCAGCAGACGTTGGGGGGAAGGAGATGAGCAGTTCTTC.

The rearrangement uses TRBV27 and TRBJ2-5; 7 bases fit TRBD1. The V gene's germline CDR1 is MNHEY and CDR2 SMNVEV (reference sequence). CDR3 length: 18 residues. The V and J ends lost 8 bases and 2 bases, in that order; junction bases with no gene match: 20. The CDR3 sequence is CASRLPPSTAGGQETQYF. The CDR3 DNA follows: TGTGCCAGCCGATTGCCCCCCTCGACGGCAGGGGGACAAGAGACCCAGTACTTC.

The rearrangement links TRBV4-3 to TRBJ2-1; 7 bases line up with TRBD1. V lost 4 bases, J lost 6 bases, and 9 bases stayed unmatched. CDR3 length: 15 amino acids. From germline, CDR1 is LGHNA and CDR2 YSLEER. This CDR3 is CASSLGTVTSNEQFF. DNA of the CDR3: TGCGCCAGCAGCCTGGGGACAGTGACATCCAATGAGCAGTTCTTC.

This rearrangement joins TRBV28 to TRBJ2-5; a possible D gene is TRBD2 (6 bases). Trimming pared 5 bases from V and 3 bases from J, leaving 13 bases between. CDR3 length: 14 amino acids. Germline lookup yields CDR1 MDHEN and CDR2 SYDVKM. The CDR3 nucleotides are TGTGCCAGCAGTGAGGGAGGTCCGAAAGAGACCCAGTACTTC. It translates to CASSEGGPKETQYF.

This clone was seen just once. The chain employs TRBV2 and TRBJ2-7, with TRBD2 matching over 7 bases. The CDR3 covers 14 residues. Trimming removed 6 bases from V and 5 bases from J; junction bases left unmatched: 10. Germline CDR1 reads SNHLY; CDR2 reads FYNNEI. This chain's CDR3 is CASRAWRETHEQYF. As DNA, the CDR3 is TGTGCCAGCAGGGCCTGGCGGGAGACCCACGAGCAGTACTTC.

This chain connects TRBV7-9 to TRBJ2-7; TRBD2 agrees at 10 bases. Germline loops: CDR1 SEHNR, CDR2 FQNEAQ (reference sequence). J was trimmed by 5 bases and V by 5 bases; bases with no gene match: 12. CDR3 size: 16 residues. The CDR3 loop reads CASSKTGSSGSHEQYF. The CDR3, as DNA: TGTGCCAGCAGCAAAACGGGATCTAGCGGGAGCCACGAGCAGTACTTC.

The V and J genes are TRBV30 and TRBJ2-5; 9 nucleotides align to TRBD1. The CDR3 spans 14 residues. CDR1 and CDR2 (germline): GTSNPN, SVGIG (reference sequence). In DNA, the CDR3 is TGTGCTCTTTGGGACAGGGAGGGGCAAGAGACCCAGTACTTC. Translation gives CALWDREGQETQYF.

The J gene is TRBJ2-7, the V gene TRBV12-3 or TRBV12-4, with D unresolved. This CDR3 comprises 12 residues. Trimming shortened V by 6 bases and J by 3 bases, and 9 bases separated the two germline ends. CDR3 bases: TGTGCCAGCAGCCCGTGGCTCTACGAGCAGTACTTC. Its translation: CASSPWLYEQYF.

The chain is built from TRBV6-2 or TRBV6-3 and TRBJ2-7, with TRBD2 matching over 14 bases. The CDR3 extends over 15 amino acids. The ends lost 6 bases at V and 6 bases at J; junction bases unmatched: 7. The germline CDR1 and CDR2 sequences are MNHEY and SVGEGT. For the CDR3, the DNA is TGTGCCAGCAGCGCACCGGGACTAGCGGGAGTCGAGCAGTACTTC. This translates into CASSAPGLAGVEQYF.

This clone was recorded once. The chain couples TRBV15 to TRBJ1-1; a weak D match, TRBD1 (5 bases). This CDR3 spans 14 amino acids. The germline V gene has CDR1 LNHNV and CDR2 YYDKDF (reference sequence). Trimming stripped 5 bases from V and 1 base from J, with 11 bases between. CDR3: CATSAGTANTEAFF. CDR3 nucleotide sequence: TGTGCCACCAGCGCGGGGACGGCGAACACTGAAGCTTTCTTT.

The V gene is TRBV29-1, the J gene TRBJ2-1; D may be TRBD2 (7 bases). The CDR3 totals 17 residues. V was shortened by 1 base and J by 3 bases, with 19 bases between the two germline ends. Germline V CDR1 and CDR2: SQVTM, ANQGSEA. CDR3: CSVEGHPGRGLYNEQFF. Here the CDR3 DNA reads TGCAGCGTTGAAGGTCACCCGGGGCGGGGGCTCTACAATGAGCAGTTCTTC.

The gene calls are TRBV7-2 and TRBJ1-5, with a possible D match to TRBD1 (5 bases). The germline V gene has CDR1 SGHTA and CDR2 FQGNSA. This CDR3 has 13 amino acids. V was clipped by 5 bases and J by 5 bases, with 10 bases between them. As DNA, the CDR3 is TGTGCCAGCAGCCCAGCGGGGGATCAGCCCCAGCATTTT. Translation gives CASSPAGDQPQHF.